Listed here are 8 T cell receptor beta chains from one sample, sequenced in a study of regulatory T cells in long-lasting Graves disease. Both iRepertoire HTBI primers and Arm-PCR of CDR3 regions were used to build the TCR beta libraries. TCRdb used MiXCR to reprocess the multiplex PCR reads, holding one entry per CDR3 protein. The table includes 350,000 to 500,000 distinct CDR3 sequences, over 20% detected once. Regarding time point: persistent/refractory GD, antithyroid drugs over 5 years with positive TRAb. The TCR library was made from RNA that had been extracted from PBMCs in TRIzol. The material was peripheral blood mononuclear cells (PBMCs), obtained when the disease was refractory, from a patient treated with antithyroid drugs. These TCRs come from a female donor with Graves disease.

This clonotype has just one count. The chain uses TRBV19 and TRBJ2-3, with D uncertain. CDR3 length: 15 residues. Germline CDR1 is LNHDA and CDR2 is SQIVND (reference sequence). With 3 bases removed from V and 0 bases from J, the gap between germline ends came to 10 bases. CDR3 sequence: CASSILSGSTDTQYF. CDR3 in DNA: TGTGCCAGTAGTATTCTGTCAGGAAGCACAGATACGCAGTATTTT.

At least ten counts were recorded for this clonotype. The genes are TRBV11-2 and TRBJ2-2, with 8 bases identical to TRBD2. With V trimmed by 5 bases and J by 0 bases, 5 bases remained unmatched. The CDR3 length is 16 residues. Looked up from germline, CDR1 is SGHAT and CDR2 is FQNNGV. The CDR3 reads CASSPRLAPNTGELFF. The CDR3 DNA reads TGTGCCAGCAGCCCCCGACTAGCGCCGAACACCGGGGAGCTGTTTTTT. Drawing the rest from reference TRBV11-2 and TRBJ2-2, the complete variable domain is EAGVAQSPRYKIIEKRQSVAFWCNPISGHATLYWYQQILGQGPKLLIQFQNNGVVDDSQLPKDRFSAERLKGVDSTLKIQPAKLEDSAVYLCASSPRLAPNTGELFFGEGSRLTVL.

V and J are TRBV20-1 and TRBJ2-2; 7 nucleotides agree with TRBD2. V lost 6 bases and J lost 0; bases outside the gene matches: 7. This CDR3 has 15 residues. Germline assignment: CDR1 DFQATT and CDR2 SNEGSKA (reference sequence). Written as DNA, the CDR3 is TGCAGTGCGCCTAAGAGCGGGACGAACACCGGGGAGCTGTTTTTT. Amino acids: CSAPKSGTNTGELFF.

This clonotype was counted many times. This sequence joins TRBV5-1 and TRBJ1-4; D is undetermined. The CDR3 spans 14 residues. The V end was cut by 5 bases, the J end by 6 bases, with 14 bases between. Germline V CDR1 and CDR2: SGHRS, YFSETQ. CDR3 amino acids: CASSFKSVDEKLFF. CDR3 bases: TGCGCCAGCAGTTTCAAGAGTGTCGATGAAAAACTGTTTTTT.

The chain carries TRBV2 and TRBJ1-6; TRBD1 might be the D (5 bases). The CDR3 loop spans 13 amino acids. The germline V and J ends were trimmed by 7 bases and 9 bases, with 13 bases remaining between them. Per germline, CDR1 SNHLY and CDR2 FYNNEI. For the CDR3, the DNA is TGTGCCAGCACTACGAGGGGATTTTCACCCCTCCACTTT. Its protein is CASTTRGFSPLHF.

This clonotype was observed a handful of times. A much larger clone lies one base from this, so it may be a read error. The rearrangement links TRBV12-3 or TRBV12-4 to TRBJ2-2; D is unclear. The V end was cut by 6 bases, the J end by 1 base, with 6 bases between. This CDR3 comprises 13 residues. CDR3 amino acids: CASSIENTGELFF. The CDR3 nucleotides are TGTGCCAGCAGCATAGAGAACACCGGGGAGCTGTTTTTT.

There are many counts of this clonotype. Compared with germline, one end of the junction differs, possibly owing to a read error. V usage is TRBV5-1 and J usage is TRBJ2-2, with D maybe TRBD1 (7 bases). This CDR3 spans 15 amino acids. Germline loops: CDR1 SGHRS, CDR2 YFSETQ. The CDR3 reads CASSSRQGGTGELFF. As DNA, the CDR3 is TGTGCCAGCAGCTCGCGACAGGGAGGCACCGGGGAGCTGTTTTTT.

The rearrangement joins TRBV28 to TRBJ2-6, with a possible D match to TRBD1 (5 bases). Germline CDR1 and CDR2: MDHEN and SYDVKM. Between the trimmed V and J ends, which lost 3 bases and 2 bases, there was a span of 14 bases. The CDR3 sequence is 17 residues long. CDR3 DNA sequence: TGTGCCAGCAGTTTTACAGGCAAATTCCCTGGGGCCAACGTCCTGACTTTC. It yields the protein CASSFTGKFPGANVLTF.